This is a list of T cell receptor beta chains from one sample in a study of blood T cell repertoires in COVID-19. TCRdb's copy holds only in-frame clones and misses some; the assay was immunoSEQ multiplex PCR. The table lists around 230,000 clones, approximately 90% of them singletons. The source material was PBMCs or T cells enriched from blood (not recorded which). The receptors were gathered from a woman aged 40 to 55 with acute COVID-19. The CDR3 runs from the conserved cysteine through the conserved F or W. Each record gives: CDR3 DNA, CDR3 protein, V gene, J gene, clone size, D gene, CDR3 length. The D gene is left open where the match is weak. Some rows have no size entry. The others give once, few or many, or a class for an expanded clone.

CDR3 DNA: TGTGCCAGCAGCCCAAGTCGGGTCCCCTACTATGGCTACACCTTC
CDR3 protein: CASSPSRVPYYGYTF
V gene: TRBV14
J gene: TRBJ1-2
clone size: .
D gene: .
CDR3 length: 15

CDR3 DNA: TGTGCCAGCAGCCTAAGAGGTGGCACTGAAGCTTTCTTT
CDR3 protein: CASSLRGGTEAFF
V gene: TRBV9
J gene: TRBJ1-1
clone size: .
D gene: .
CDR3 length: 13

CDR3 DNA: TGTGCCAGCAGTTACGGAGGGACAGGGAACACTGAAGCTTTCTTT
CDR3 protein: CASSYGGTGNTEAFF
V gene: TRBV6-5
J gene: TRBJ1-1
clone size: .
D gene: TRBD1
CDR3 length: 15

CDR3 DNA: TGTGCCAGCAGCTTAGATCACCAGGGCAATGAGCAGTTCTTC
CDR3 protein: CASSLDHQGNEQFF
V gene: TRBV7-6
J gene: TRBJ2-1
clone size: .
D gene: .
CDR3 length: 14

CDR3 DNA: TGTGCCAGCAGCCACGGACAGGGAGGGAACTATGGCTACACCTTC
CDR3 protein: CASSHGQGGNYGYTF
V gene: TRBV9
J gene: TRBJ1-2
clone size: .
D gene: TRBD1
CDR3 length: 15

CDR3 DNA: TGTGCCAGCAGTGAACTCGGACAGGGTGGGAATCAGCCCCAGCATTTT
CDR3 protein: CASSELGQGGNQPQHF
V gene: TRBV6-1
J gene: TRBJ1-5
clone size: once
D gene: TRBD1
CDR3 length: 16

CDR3 DNA: TGTGCCAGCAGCTTAAGCGGGGGGGCCAATGAGCAGTTCTTC
CDR3 protein: CASSLSGGANEQFF
V gene: TRBV7-2
J gene: TRBJ2-1
clone size: .
D gene: TRBD2
CDR3 length: 14

CDR3 DNA: TGTGCCAGTAGTACCGGACAGGGCGGAGTTCAGCCCCAGCATTTT
CDR3 protein: CASSTGQGGVQPQHF
V gene: TRBV19
J gene: TRBJ1-5
clone size: .
D gene: TRBD1
CDR3 length: 15

CDR3 DNA: TGTGCCGGAGGGACAGGGCCTAACTATGGCTACACCTTC
CDR3 protein: CAGGTGPNYGYTF
V gene: TRBV6-5
J gene: TRBJ1-2
clone size: .
D gene: TRBD1
CDR3 length: 13

CDR3 DNA: TGTGCCAGCTACCGGGAATACACTGAAGCTTTCTTT
CDR3 protein: CASYREYTEAFF
V gene: TRBV2
J gene: TRBJ1-1
clone size: .
D gene: .
CDR3 length: 12

CDR3 DNA: TGTGCCAGCACCCCACAACCGCCCCAGCATTTT
CDR3 protein: CASTPQPPQHF
V gene: TRBV11-3
J gene: TRBJ1-5
clone size: .
D gene: .
CDR3 length: 11

CDR3 DNA: TGTGCCATCAGTACAGGGGAGGCCCAGCATTTT
CDR3 protein: CAISTGEAQHF
V gene: TRBV10-3
J gene: TRBJ1-5
clone size: .
D gene: TRBD1
CDR3 length: 11

CDR3 DNA: TGTGCCAGCAGCCCCCGGACAGATCAGCCCCAGCATTTT
CDR3 protein: CASSPRTDQPQHF
V gene: TRBV7-6
J gene: TRBJ1-5
clone size: .
D gene: .
CDR3 length: 13

CDR3 DNA: TGCGCCAGCAGCCTGGGACAGGGGTTCACTGAAGCTTTCTTT
CDR3 protein: CASSLGQGFTEAFF
V gene: TRBV5-1
J gene: TRBJ1-1
clone size: .
D gene: TRBD1
CDR3 length: 14

CDR3 DNA: TGTGCCAGCAGCCCCGCAGGGGGGAGAAAGATGAACACTGAAGCTTTCTTT
CDR3 protein: CASSPAGGRKMNTEAFF
V gene: TRBV6-2/TRBV6-3
J gene: TRBJ1-1
clone size: .
D gene: TRBD1
CDR3 length: 17

CDR3 DNA: TGTGCCAGTAGACTAGCGGAGGCAACAGATACGCAGTATTTT
CDR3 protein: CASRLAEATDTQYF
V gene: TRBV19
J gene: TRBJ2-3
clone size: .
D gene: TRBD2
CDR3 length: 14

CDR3 DNA: TGTGCCAGTAGCAGGACAGGGAAAACCTCCTATGGCTACACCTTC
CDR3 protein: CASSRTGKTSYGYTF
V gene: TRBV19
J gene: TRBJ1-2
clone size: .
D gene: TRBD1
CDR3 length: 15

CDR3 DNA: TGTGCCAGTACCCCAGGGAGGGGATACACCTTC
CDR3 protein: CASTPGRGYTF
V gene: TRBV19
J gene: TRBJ1-2
clone size: .
D gene: .
CDR3 length: 11

CDR3 DNA: TGCGCCAGCCCCCCCTTCGACAGGGCGAGCAATCAGCCCCAGCATTTT
CDR3 protein: CASPPFDRASNQPQHF
V gene: TRBV5-1
J gene: TRBJ1-5
clone size: .
D gene: TRBD1
CDR3 length: 16

CDR3 DNA: TGTGCCAGCAGCCATGGGACAGGGGGCATGGGCTACACCTTC
CDR3 protein: CASSHGTGGMGYTF
V gene: TRBV3-1/TRBV3-2
J gene: TRBJ1-2
clone size: .
D gene: TRBD1
CDR3 length: 14

CDR3 DNA: TGTGCCACCAGTGATATGTTGTTCCGGCAGTTCTTC
CDR3 protein: CATSDMLFRQFF
V gene: TRBV24-1
J gene: TRBJ2-1
clone size: .
D gene: .
CDR3 length: 12

CDR3 DNA: TGCGCCAGCAGCTTGGCGGCGGGAAATTCACCCCTCCACTTT
CDR3 protein: CASSLAAGNSPLHF
V gene: TRBV5-1
J gene: TRBJ1-6
clone size: .
D gene: .
CDR3 length: 14

CDR3 DNA: TGTGCCAGCAGTTCCGCCCCCACAGGGTATGAGACCCAGTACTTC
CDR3 protein: CASSSAPTGYETQYF
V gene: TRBV27
J gene: TRBJ2-5
clone size: .
D gene: .
CDR3 length: 15

CDR3 DNA: TGTGCCAGCAGCTCCAATCAGGTTCCTTCCTACGAGCAGTACTTC
CDR3 protein: CASSSNQVPSYEQYF
V gene: TRBV11-2
J gene: TRBJ2-7
clone size: .
D gene: .
CDR3 length: 15

CDR3 DNA: TGTGCCAGCAGCTTAAAAGTAGCGAGCCTGGACACTGAAGCTTTCTTT
CDR3 protein: CASSLKVASLDTEAFF
V gene: TRBV7-3
J gene: TRBJ1-1
clone size: .
D gene: .
CDR3 length: 16

CDR3 DNA: TGTGCCAGCAGTTCCGGGACAGCCTCCTGGGGGACCCAGTACTTC
CDR3 protein: CASSSGTASWGTQYF
V gene: TRBV27
J gene: TRBJ2-5
clone size: .
D gene: TRBD1
CDR3 length: 15

CDR3 DNA: TGCGCCAGCAGCTCTAGGGAGGGCAGTTTGAACACTGAAGCTTTCTTT
CDR3 protein: CASSSREGSLNTEAFF
V gene: TRBV5-1
J gene: TRBJ1-1
clone size: .
D gene: .
CDR3 length: 16

CDR3 DNA: TGTGCCAGCAGTGTTCAGCGGGGGGACTCCTACAATGAGCAGTTCTTC
CDR3 protein: CASSVQRGDSYNEQFF
V gene: TRBV2
J gene: TRBJ2-1
clone size: .
D gene: TRBD2
CDR3 length: 16

CDR3 DNA: TGTGCCAGCAGCGTAGGGGCTAGCGATAGCACAGATACGCAGTATTTT
CDR3 protein: CASSVGASDSTDTQYF
V gene: TRBV9
J gene: TRBJ2-3
clone size: .
D gene: .
CDR3 length: 16